The following is a T cell receptor beta chain sequence with its context. The antigen it recognizes is unknown. From cysteine to phenylalanine, the CDR3 is 12 amino acids long. Left in the record is the CDR3 DNA by itself, 36 bases read in frame from the first base. V lost 5 bases and J lost 9 bases; the stretch between them is 13 bases long. Looking up the germline V gene yields CDR1 SGHAT and CDR2 FQNNGV. The cohort was made up of roughly 670 healthy bone marrow donors. At the time of sampling, all cohort members were nominally healthy, though unrecorded immune exposures were likely present. The donor was CMV seronegative and was included in the group of under 450 seronegative cohort members. A peripheral blood sample was collected from each donor, and TCR beta sequencing was performed on peripheral blood mononuclear cells. Genomic DNA extraction from the blood cell samples was performed with the Qiagen DNeasy Blood Extraction Kit.

The sample is drawn from a study of cytomegalovirus exposure and HLA in healthy donors (dated by TCRdb to 2015 to 2018). Turning to the overall study: An earlier analysis of 587 of the donors reported more than 250 Gb of sequence data and 117 million unique TCR beta sequences from 190 million or so T cells. Approximately 300 gigabases of sequencing data and approximately 92 million unique TCR sequences made up an early release that covered around 640 HLA-typed donors. The genetic ancestry cluster associated with self-reported Caucasian donors included 81% of the roughly 360 genotyped donors. The study aimed to test whether signatures of past pathogen exposure could be identified by cataloging public T cell receptors. The T cell repertoires of under 700 subjects were profiled by immunosequencing and related to cytomegalovirus serostatus. In addition to the first cohort of approximately 650 subjects, a separate validation cohort of 130 or so different subjects was used. High-throughput TCR immunosequencing, statistical association of individual TCRs with disease status, and machine learning were combined to predict cytomegalovirus infection status. In a later analysis, previously published TCR beta repertoires from more than 500 donors were re-analyzed and high-resolution HLA genotyping was added so that TCR occurrence patterns could be studied. The later analysis used no new phenotypic data to find candidate immune exposures, relying instead on TCR beta sequences and their occurrence across donors. An earlier analysis of some 500 of the donors applied high-throughput TCR beta sequencing to assess whether each TCR beta V gene segment acted as functional or pseudogenic. Donor age, sex, ethnicity and CMV serostatus were compiled together with the repertoire data. In a later genetic analysis, genome-wide SNP genotypes for about 55% of the roughly 670 donors were used, and that subset was treated as a discovery cohort. Every discovery cohort repertoire had been produced on one sequencing platform. Class I and class II HLA loci were covered by the typing at four-digit resolution. The number of donors typed differed by locus, with roughly 620-630 for A, B, C, DRB1 and DQB1, roughly 520 for DQA1, about 610 for DPA1, and some 470 for DPB1. About five DR-DQ haplotypes were treated as single units for association and clustering because of strong linkage in the cohort. Among some 410 genotyped donors of the cohort, an average of approximately 240,000 unique TCR beta nucleotide sequences was sequenced per donor, of which about 18% were non-productive. Beyond this particular receptor, the publication reports: Correlated functional status among segregating V segments might reflect linkage disequilibrium, but an unknown experimental factor could not be ruled out. The study listed 150 to 200 TCR beta chains as associated with cytomegalovirus. The classifier was reported to diagnose cytomegalovirus status with high specificity and sensitivity in both the original cohort and the validation cohort. Roughly uniform sequencing depth across donors was assumed in presence/absence analyses, although this assumption may not hold. The only immune exposure information available for the cohort was CMV serostatus. V-gene and J-gene trimming of TCR beta chains was associated with a missense DCLRE1C variant in a later genetic analysis, and the association was replicated in an independent cohort. A further reported finding was that TCR beta sequences accurately predicted the HLA-A and HLA-B alleles for most subjects in the first cohort. Because HLA typing was missing for some donors at each locus, association tests included only the typed subset. The sequencing pipeline was judged likely to have produced a cluster of highly shared sequence variants as a technical artifact. A later genetic analysis reported fewer N-insertions in productive TCRs among donors in an Asian-associated ancestry cluster than the roughly 700-donor mean. While some public TCRs were present in many individuals, most TCR sequences turned up only very rarely across donors. Strong co-occurrence of HLA alleles, especially DR and DQ, made assigning TCR associations to individual alleles difficult. The authors suggested that the approach could potentially be extended to other disease states and immunological phenotypes. Some IMGT-functional V segments, including TRBV6-2 and TRBV6-3, could not be told apart with the 87-base-pair reads, so those segments were excluded. At a false discovery rate of 0.05, a later analysis linked 16,000 or so TCR beta sequences to specific HLA alleles. Compared with equally common non-associated chains, HLA-associated TCR beta chains in a later analysis were more clonally expanded and had lower generation probabilities. In an earlier analysis of over 550 of the donors, most TCR beta V segments were observed in productive rearrangements about 90% or about 30% of the time, broadly matching IMGT annotations. The cohort was sequenced for TCR beta chains only, and without alpha or paired-chain data the features that could be detected were limited. In vitro tests confirmed that a few of the cytomegalovirus-associated TCR beta chains recognize cytomegalovirus antigens. Most CMV-associated TCR beta chains appeared to be HLA-restricted in a later analysis, and the HLA associations seemed to be driven largely by CMV exposure. In a later analysis, TCR association rates were found to vary across HLA loci, with the most associated TCRs seen for DRB1 alleles and the fewest for HLA-C alleles. Several of the top co-occurrence clusters appeared to be linked to parvovirus B19, influenza, CMV and Epstein-Barr virus, according to a later analysis. Because counts were too low, 15 to 20 rarely observed V segments, including chromosome 9 orphons, were excluded from the earlier analysis of under 650 of the donors.

To prepare the library, the immunoSEQ multiplex PCR assay was applied. The multiplex PCR relied on a mix of 60 forward primers for TCR Vbeta segments and 13 reverse primers for TCR Jbeta segments. A multiplex PCR assay on genomic DNA amplified the CDR3 region of rearranged TCR beta genes. The amplified TCR beta libraries were sequenced on the Illumina HiSeq System as 87-base-pair reads. As for the authors' bioinformatics: A later analysis counted approximately 74 million unique TCR beta chains across the roughly 700 repertoires, and 9 million to 14 million of these chains were shared by at least two donors. A nearest-neighbor algorithm error-corrected the raw reads and collapsed the reads into unique sequences, merging closely related sequences to remove PCR and sequencing errors. To assign V, D and J gene segments, CDR3 sequences were aligned to IMGT reference sequences. For a sequence to be retained, a match of at least six nucleotides to both a V gene segment and a J gene segment was required. A rearrangement counted as productive if the CDR3 had no stop codons and remained in frame with V and J, and every other rearrangement counted as non-productive. CDR3 was defined according to IMGT convention as the region running from the second conserved V-encoded cysteine to the conserved J-encoded phenylalanine. The earlier analysis of about 530 of the donors excluded any sequence lacking an unambiguous match to a single V gene segment. An earlier analysis of approximately 590 of the donors classified V segments as functional when productive rearrangements were above 56.7% and as segregating when the standard deviation between donors was above 5%. To diagnose cytomegalovirus status from the catalog of TCR beta chain sequences, a statistical classification framework was built. In a later analysis, V and J genes were assigned by comparing TCR nucleotide sequences against IMGT/GENE-DB human TR gene sequences. A later analysis assigned CDR3 sequences and most-parsimonious VDJ recombination scenarios with the TCRdist pipeline. In a later analysis, each TCR beta chain was defined by its CDR3 amino acid sequence together with its V-gene family, and reads without a unique V-gene family were excluded. A later analysis removed several hundred highly shared, low-generation-probability nucleotide sequences to deal with suspected cross-contamination and a sequencing artifact. In a later analysis, a clonal expansion index was calculated for each public chain from normalized within-repertoire ranks of inferred template counts. In a later analysis, generation probabilities were computed using a VDJ recombination model fitted to out-of-frame rearrangements, and the results were checked against IGoR. In a later analysis, TCR-TCR, TCR-HLA and TCR-CMV co-occurrence was scored with hypergeometric tests, and a repertoire-size bias correction was applied to TCR pairs. In a later analysis, false discovery rates were estimated by permuting HLA or CMV assignments 20 times. In a later analysis, co-occurring TCRs were grouped using DBSCAN, and TCRdist sequence similarity was added for clustering within HLA-allele-positive subsets. Co-occurrence clustering excluded repertoires with fewer than 30,000 or more than 120,000 public chains, plus five with anomalous nucleotide sharing. TCRdb carries this immuneACCESS record with in-frame sequences only. Its versions omit some clonotypes, under half of them owing to an unresolved V gene in the studies checked, with the rest unexplained. V, J and clone size reflect that table, while D and trimming were determined from the DNA. This sample's listing comprises about 200,000 clones. The top ten clones comprise 5.5% to 7.5% of the sample.

The chain is made from TRBV11-2 and TRBJ2-5; a tentative D call is TRBD2 (5 bases match). The sequence was obtained from a man in his thirties or forties in good health and CMV-seronegative. The sample consisted of PBMCs. The DNA sequence is given as TGTGCCAGCAGCGACCTGTCCGGGGCCCAGTACTTC. Protein translation: CASSDLSGAQYF.